This TCR beta chain was found in a study of T cell responses to AZD1222 COVID-19 vaccine. Notes on the study in general: Repertoire collection took place solely once the T cell response had peaked. Compared with day 0, the breadth and depth of the Spike-specific TCR repertoire rose significantly after two doses of AZD1222. Possibly, clonal diversity was underestimated; donors were largely white British and included more females.

Second-dose recipients at about 4 or about 12 weeks were treated as one pooled group. This CDR3 spans 14 amino acids. V was trimmed by 3 bases and J by 1 base, leaving 9 bases between them. CDR1 is LGHDT, CDR2 YNNKEL, per germline (reference sequence). Generated by immunoSEQ multiplex PCR, the TCRdb table keeps only in-frame clones and is missing some. The sample has 100,000 to 150,000 clones, approximately 85% seen once. On this clone: Its target is not known.

The V and J genes are TRBV3-1 (or the pseudogene TRBV3-2) and TRBJ1-1; D uncertain. The source was peripheral blood, collected 28 days after the second AZD1222 dose. The source of this sequence is an adult who received the AZD1222 COVID-19 vaccine. The CDR3 loop is CASSQGWGNTEAFF. CDR3 DNA sequence: TGTGCCAGCAGCCAGGGATGGGGGAACACTGAAGCTTTCTTT.